These 2 T cell receptor beta chains were sequenced from one sample in a study of response to subunit inactivated influenza vaccine. Each CDR3 protein gets one entry after TCRdb re-called the RT-PCR reads with MiXCR. Found here are under 950,000 distinct CDR3 sequences, around 21% of them singletons; the top ten hold roughly 10%. Sequenced material: PBMCs from blood, taken less than 6 days after vaccination. These receptors were obtained from a man aged 45 to 65 who received an inactivated influenza vaccine.

There are a few counts of this clonotype. CDR3 DNA: TGCGCCAGCAGCGAAACAGGGGATTTTACTGAAGCTTTCTTT. Its protein product is CASSETGDFTEAFF. This chain uses TRBV4-3 with TRBJ1-1, with 7 bases lining up with TRBD1. This CDR3 is built from 14 residues. V was clipped by 5 bases and J by 5 bases; unmatched bases: 8. Looked up from germline, CDR1 is LGHNA and CDR2 is YSLEER.

This clonotype occurred many times. The chain links TRBV5-6 to TRBJ2-3; no reliable D call. The V gene's germline CDR1 is SGHDT and CDR2 YYEEEE. This CDR3 is 14 amino acids long. V shed 1 base and J shed 1 base, with 7 bases lying between them. The CDR3 sequence: CASSLTGRTDTQYF. The CDR3 DNA reads TGTGCCAGCAGCTTGACCGGCCGCACAGATACGCAGTATTTT.